The 28 T cell receptor beta chains reported below all come from one sample, sequenced in a study of T cell responses to AZD1222 COVID-19 vaccine. The protocol was immunoSEQ multiplex PCR, while the TCRdb copy is restricted to in-frame clones and leaves out a portion. This table holds some 73,000 clones, about 91% found once. This sample comprised peripheral blood, obtained 28 days after the second AZD1222 dose. The receptors originated from an adult who received the AZD1222 COVID-19 vaccine.

The chain has TRBV6-5 and TRBJ2-1; 12 positions agree with TRBD2. Germline V lookup: CDR1 MNHEY, CDR2 SVGAGI. Germline trimming cut 4 bases from V and 6 bases from J; bases unmatched to any gene: 4. This CDR3 contains 15 residues. The CDR3 region is CASSSSGGASNEQFF. The DNA for the CDR3 is TGTGCCAGCAGTTCTAGCGGGGGGGCAAGCAATGAGCAGTTCTTC.

The chain is built from TRBV2 and TRBJ2-7; weak D call: TRBD2 (6 bases). Germline CDR1 and CDR2: SNHLY and FYNNEI. The germline V and J ends were trimmed by 2 bases and 2 bases, with 13 bases remaining between them. The CDR3 consists of 15 residues. This CDR3 is CASSEPRGGAYEQYF. The CDR3, as DNA: TGTGCCAGCAGTGAACCACGCGGAGGGGCCTACGAGCAGTACTTC.

This chain uses TRBV5-1 with TRBJ1-4, with 7 bases that match TRBD1. The germline CDR1 and CDR2 sequences are SGHRS and YFSETQ. The V gene end was trimmed by 0 bases and the J gene end by 6 bases; junction bases not matched to a gene: 5. The CDR3 contains 15 residues. DNA for the CDR3: TGCGCCAGCAGCTTGGGAGGCAGGGGGGATGAAAAACTGTTTTTT. It yields the protein CASSLGGRGDEKLFF.

This clone was detected once. The chain uses TRBV7-2 and TRBJ1-6; no reliable D call. This CDR3 comprises 15 residues. V lost 6 bases, J lost 6 bases, and 15 bases lay in between. Germline CDR1 SGHTA, CDR2 FQGNSA. CDR3 DNA: TGTGCCAGCAGAGCTGGGTGGGGAGTTAATTCACCCCTCCACTTT. Translating gives CASRAGWGVNSPLHF.

This chain links TRBV7-9 with TRBJ1-2; no clear D gene. CDR1 is SEHNR, CDR2 FQNEAQ, per germline (reference sequence). Trimming took 1 base from V and 7 from J, leaving 7 bases between them. The CDR3 has 12 residues. Here the CDR3 reads CASSLDVFGYTF. The CDR3 nucleotides are TGTGCCAGCAGCTTAGACGTGTTTGGCTACACCTTC.

This clone appeared a few times. The chain is built from TRBV2 and TRBJ1-5; D ambiguous. This CDR3 is built from 14 residues. Germline CDR1 and CDR2: SNHLY and FYNNEI. Trimming cost V 7 bases and J 3 bases, with 13 bases left between them. The CDR3 DNA is TGTGCCAGCATGAGCGGACTGATCAATCAGCCCCAGCATTTT. Protein sequence: CASMSGLINQPQHF.

This rearrangement joins TRBV18 to TRBJ1-3; D remains unclear. The CDR3 contains 15 residues. Per germline, CDR1 KGHSH and CDR2 LQKENI. V lost 5 bases to trimming and J lost 4 bases, with 15 bases between them. CDR3 loop: CASSSGGLGGNTIYF. In DNA form, the CDR3 reads TGTGCCAGCTCATCGGGAGGCCTCGGAGGAAACACCATATATTTT.

The chain links TRBV7-6 to TRBJ2-1; a weak D match, TRBD2 (6 bases). Trimming left V 1 base short and J 8 bases short, with 18 bases between. The germline V gene encodes CDR1 SGHVS and CDR2 FNYEAQ. The CDR3 loop spans 16 amino acids. The CDR3 bases are TGTGCCAGCAGCTTAGGAAGTCCACTAGCAGGTGATGAGCAGTTCTTC. This codes for CASSLGSPLAGDEQFF.

This rearrangement joins TRBV3-1 (or the pseudogene TRBV3-2) to TRBJ1-6, with no clear D. Germline lookup yields CDR1 LGHDT and CDR2 YNNKEL (reference sequence). The CDR3 length is 17 residues. Trimming stripped 6 bases from V and 3 bases from J, with 18 bases between. CDR3 residues: CASRPLSFGVYNSPLHF. CDR3 in DNA: TGTGCCAGCAGACCACTTTCTTTTGGGGTCTATAATTCACCCCTCCACTTT.

The chain links TRBV12-3 or TRBV12-4 to TRBJ1-2; D uncertain. V shed 4 bases and J shed 2 bases, with 5 bases lying between them. The length of the CDR3 is 12 residues. CDR3 protein: CASSWSNYGYTF. The CDR3 DNA reads TGTGCCAGCAGTTGGTCGAACTATGGCTACACCTTC.

The chain joins TRBV18 to TRBJ1-2, with D uncertain. The CDR3 consists of 14 residues. Trimming pared 3 bases from V and 3 bases from J, leaving 11 bases between. The germline CDR1 and CDR2 sequences are KGHSH and LQKENI. CDR3: CASSPLNKDYGYTF. The CDR3 region has the DNA TGTGCCAGCTCACCCCTCAACAAGGACTATGGCTACACCTTC.

This clone was recorded only once. This chain links TRBV5-4 with TRBJ2-3; maybe TRBD1 (6 bases). CDR3 length: 16 residues. V lost 4 bases to trimming and J lost 1 base, with 16 bases between them. Germline V gene data show CDR1 as SGHNT and CDR2 as YYREEE (reference sequence). CDR3 sequence: CASSRDTRTRTDTQYF. DNA of the CDR3: TGTGCCAGCAGCCGGGACACCAGGACCCGCACAGATACGCAGTATTTT.

V and J are TRBV7-3 and TRBJ2-2; D unresolved. CDR1 SGHTA and CDR2 FQGTGA come from the germline V gene. Trimming left V 8 bases short and J 0 bases short, with 10 bases between. This CDR3 region has 14 residues. The CDR3 spells CASRATPNTGELFF. CDR3 nucleotides: TGTGCCAGCCGGGCGACTCCGAACACCGGGGAGCTGTTTTTT.

This clone appeared a single time. The V and J genes are TRBV19 and TRBJ2-3; D perhaps matches TRBD1 (6 bases). V gave up 4 bases and J gave up 3 bases, with 11 bases separating them. CDR1 is LNHDA, CDR2 SQIVND, per germline (reference sequence). The CDR3 sequence is 14 residues long. The CDR3 DNA reads as TGTGCCAGTAGTACGATACAGGGAACAGATACGCAGTATTTT. Its protein is CASSTIQGTDTQYF.

The rearrangement joins TRBV30 to TRBJ2-3; 10 nucleotides align to TRBD2. The germline V gene has CDR1 GTSNPN and CDR2 SVGIG (reference sequence). With 6 bases clipped from V and 6 bases from J, the junction kept 9 bases outside the gene matches. This CDR3 is built from 14 residues. CDR3 nucleotides: TGTGCCTGCACCCTAGCGGGAGTTCGGGATACGCAGTATTTT. It yields the protein CACTLAGVRDTQYF.

The rearrangement joins TRBV12-3 or TRBV12-4 to TRBJ1-1; D unresolved. The CDR3 spans 11 residues. V dropped 0 bases and J dropped 6 bases, with 2 bases sitting between them. CDR3 protein: CASSLAAEAFF. CDR3 DNA: TGTGCCAGCAGTTTAGCGGCTGAAGCTTTCTTT.

The chain recombines TRBV4-2 with TRBJ1-2; D is perhaps TRBD1 (5 bases). Trimming removed 1 base at V and 6 bases at J, with 21 bases between. Germline loops: CDR1 LGHNA, CDR2 YNFKEQ. CDR3 length: 17 amino acids. The CDR3 loop is CASSQVRGPYGGDGYTF. The CDR3 DNA reads TGTGCCAGCAGCCAAGTAAGGGGACCCTATGGGGGGGATGGCTACACCTTC.

The chain uses TRBV7-3 and TRBJ1-1, with unresolved D. V was clipped by 1 base and J by 3 bases, with 24 bases between them. The CDR3 has 19 amino acids. The germline CDR1 and CDR2 sequences are SGHTA and FQGTGA. CDR3 region: CASSLSPWGGRRGDTEAFF. The CDR3 region has the DNA TGTGCCAGCAGCTTAAGCCCGTGGGGTGGGAGAAGAGGAGACACTGAAGCTTTCTTT.

This clone has just one count. The chain recombines TRBV10-3 with TRBJ2-2; D possibly matches TRBD1 or TRBD2 (5 bases each). V gave up 2 bases and J gave up 4 bases, with 14 bases separating them. The CDR3 is made up of 16 amino acids. CDR1 ENHRY and CDR2 SYGVKD come from the germline V gene. The CDR3 nucleotides are TGTGCCATCAGTGAGGGGGCCGGGATCCTCACCGGGGAGCTGTTTTTT. Translating it yields CAISEGAGILTGELFF.

This chain links TRBV4-1 with TRBJ1-2; TRBD1 matches 8 bases. V dropped 4 bases and J dropped 3; count of bases not matched to a gene: 10. There are 16 residues in the CDR3. Germline-derived CDR1 and CDR2 are MGHRA and YSYEKL. CDR3 sequence reads: CASSPPTGAGDYGYTF. The CDR3 coding sequence is TGCGCCAGCAGCCCCCCGACAGGGGCAGGCGACTATGGCTACACCTTC.

V is TRBV23-1 and J is TRBJ2-6; weak D call: TRBD2 (6 bases). TRBV23-1 is noted as an ORF with a role that remains uncertain. Trimming removed 0 bases at V and 2 bases at J, with 14 bases between. This CDR3 is 18 amino acids long. Here the CDR3 reads CASSQSDGGMTGANVLTF. The CDR3 coding sequence is TGCGCCAGCAGTCAATCGGACGGGGGTATGACTGGGGCCAACGTCCTGACTTTC.

This CDR3 reads CASTNSYYEQYV. Here the CDR3 DNA reads TGTGCCAGCACGAACAGTTACTACGAGCAGTACGTC. V usage is TRBV6-5 and J usage is TRBJ2-7; D is unclear. The CDR3 runs 12 residues. Germline-derived CDR1 and CDR2 are MNHEY and SVGAGI. V lost 7 bases and J lost 3, with 10 bases in between.

In this sample, this clone turned up a few times. The chain combines TRBV24-1 with TRBJ2-3; no reliable D call. The germline gives CDR1 KGHDR, CDR2 SFDVKD. This CDR3 region has 15 residues. Trimming took 4 bases from V and 1 from J, leaving 11 bases between them. The CDR3 nucleotides are TGTGCCACCAGTGACTCCGGGCCCGGCACAGATACGCAGTATTTT. This gives the protein CATSDSGPGTDTQYF.

J is TRBJ1-1 and V is TRBV6-5; D is undetermined. The V end lost 8 bases, the J end lost 1 base, and 5 bases lay between the germline ends. CDR1 MNHEY and CDR2 SVGAGI come from the germline V gene. This CDR3 contains 11 residues. The CDR3 DNA is TGTGCCAGCCTGTGGAACACTGAAGCTTTCTTT. It yields the protein CASLWNTEAFF.

This clone showed up just a few times. The chain carries TRBV15 and TRBJ1-5; D is unclear. V lost 1 base and J lost 4, with 5 bases in between. Looked up from germline, CDR1 is LNHNV and CDR2 is YYDKDF (reference sequence). This CDR3 is built from 13 residues. CDR3 residues: CATSRGGNQPQHF. The CDR3 DNA reads as TGTGCCACCAGCAGAGGAGGGAATCAGCCCCAGCATTTT.

V gene TRBV7-9 combines with J gene TRBJ1-2, with D possibly TRBD1 on 6 matching bases. V was cut by 4 bases and J by 4 bases, with 13 bases left in between. Per the germline V gene, CDR1 is SEHNR and CDR2 is FQNEAQ (reference sequence). The CDR3 spans 14 residues. The CDR3 DNA follows: TGTGCCAGCAGCTCCTGGGGAGGGGGCTATGGCTACACCTTC. Its protein is CASSSWGGGYGYTF.

This sequence joins TRBV12-5 and TRBJ1-2, with 7 nucleotides matching TRBD1. The germline V gene encodes CDR1 LGHNT and CDR2 FRNRAP. The CDR3 totals 15 residues. The V segment lost 5 bases and the J segment 4 bases; nucleotides outside the gene matches: 10. CDR3: CASGNSIGTVYGYTF. For the CDR3, the DNA is TGTGCTAGTGGTAATTCAATCGGGACAGTCTATGGCTACACCTTC. The full variable domain, its missing parts supplied by reference TRBV12-5 and TRBJ1-2, is DARVTQTPRHKVTEMGQEVTMRCQPILGHNTVFWYRQTMMQGLELLAYFRNRAPLDDSGMPKDRFSAEMPDATLATLKIQPSEPRDSAVYFCASGNSIGTVYGYTFGSGTRLTVV.

In this sample, this clone turned up once. The chain uses TRBV3-1 (or the pseudogene TRBV3-2) and TRBJ2-3; D gene uncertain. With 0 bases removed from V and 3 bases from J, the gap between germline ends came to 10 bases. This CDR3 comprises 15 residues. The germline gives CDR1 LGHDT, CDR2 YNNKEL (reference sequence). CDR3 sequence (DNA): TGTGCCAGCAGCCAAGAGCGACTTAGTACAGATACGCAGTATTTT. This codes for CASSQERLSTDTQYF.